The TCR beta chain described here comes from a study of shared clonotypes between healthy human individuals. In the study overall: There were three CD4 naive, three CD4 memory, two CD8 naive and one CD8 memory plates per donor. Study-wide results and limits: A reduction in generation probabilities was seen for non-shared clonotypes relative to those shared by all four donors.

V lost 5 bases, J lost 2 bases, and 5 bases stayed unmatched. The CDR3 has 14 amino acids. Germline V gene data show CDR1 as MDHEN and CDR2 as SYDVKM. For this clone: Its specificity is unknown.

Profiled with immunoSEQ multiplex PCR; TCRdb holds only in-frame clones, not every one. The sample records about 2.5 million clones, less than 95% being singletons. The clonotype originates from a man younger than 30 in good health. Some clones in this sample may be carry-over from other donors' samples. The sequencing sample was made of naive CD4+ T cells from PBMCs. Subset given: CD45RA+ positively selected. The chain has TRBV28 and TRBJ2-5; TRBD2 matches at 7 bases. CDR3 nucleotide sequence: TGTGCCAGCAGTCAGTCTAGCGGACAAGAGACCCAGTACTTC. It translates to CASSQSSGQETQYF.